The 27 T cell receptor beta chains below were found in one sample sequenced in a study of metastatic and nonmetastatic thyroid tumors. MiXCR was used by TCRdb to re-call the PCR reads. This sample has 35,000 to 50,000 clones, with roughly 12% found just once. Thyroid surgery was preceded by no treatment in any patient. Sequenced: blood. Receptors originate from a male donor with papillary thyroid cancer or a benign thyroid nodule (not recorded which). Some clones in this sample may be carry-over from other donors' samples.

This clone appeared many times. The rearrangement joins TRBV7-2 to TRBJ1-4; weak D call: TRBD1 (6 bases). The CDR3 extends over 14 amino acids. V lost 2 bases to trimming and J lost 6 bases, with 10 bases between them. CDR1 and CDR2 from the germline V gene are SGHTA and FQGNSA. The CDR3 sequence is CASSLRGAHEKLFF. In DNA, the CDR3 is TGTGCCAGCAGCTTACGGGGGGCCCATGAAAAACTGTTTTTT. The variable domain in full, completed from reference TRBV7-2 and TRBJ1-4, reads GAGVSQSPSNKVTEKGKDVELRCDPISGHTALYWYRQSLGQGLEFLIYFQGNSAPDKSGLPSDRFSAERTGGSVSTLTIQRTQQEDSAVYLCASSLRGAHEKLFFGSGTQLSVL.

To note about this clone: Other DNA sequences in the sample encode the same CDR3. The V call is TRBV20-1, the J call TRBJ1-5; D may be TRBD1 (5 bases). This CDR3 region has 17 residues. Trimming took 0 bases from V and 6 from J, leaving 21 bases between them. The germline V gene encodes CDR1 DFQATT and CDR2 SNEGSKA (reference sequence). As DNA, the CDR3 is TGCAGTGCTAGAGATGCCGGGCGGGGGGGTGTATCTCAGCCCCAGCATTTT. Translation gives CSARDAGRGGVSQPQHF.

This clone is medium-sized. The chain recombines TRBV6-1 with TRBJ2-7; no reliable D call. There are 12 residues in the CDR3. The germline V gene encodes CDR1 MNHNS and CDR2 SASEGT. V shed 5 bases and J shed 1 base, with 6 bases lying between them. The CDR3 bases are TGTGCCAGCAGTATGAATTCCTACGAGCAGTACTTC. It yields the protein CASSMNSYEQYF.

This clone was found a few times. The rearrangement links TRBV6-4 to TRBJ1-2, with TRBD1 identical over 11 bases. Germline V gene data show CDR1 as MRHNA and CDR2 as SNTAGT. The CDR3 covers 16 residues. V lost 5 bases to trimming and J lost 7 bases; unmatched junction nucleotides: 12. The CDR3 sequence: CASSYGGDRGTGGYTF. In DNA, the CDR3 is TGTGCCAGCAGTTACGGAGGGGACAGGGGGACCGGTGGCTACACCTTC.

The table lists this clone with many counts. The CDR3 DNA reads TGTGCCAGCAGTTACTCGACGACCCCTTCCTACAATGAGCAGTTCTTC. Encoded protein: CASSYSTTPSYNEQFF. The V and J genes are TRBV6-2 or TRBV6-3 and TRBJ2-1; D unresolved. CDR1 is MNHEY and CDR2 is SVGEGT in the germline V gene. V was trimmed by 0 bases and J by 1 base, leaving 10 bases between them. CDR3 length equals 16 residues.

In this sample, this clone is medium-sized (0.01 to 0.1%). The CDR3 sequence: CASSTTDSNQPQHF. The CDR3 DNA reads TGTGCCAGCAGTACCACAGATAGCAATCAGCCCCAGCATTTT. The rearrangement uses TRBV6-1 and TRBJ1-5; D remains ambiguous. V lost 5 bases and J lost 0, with 8 bases in between. CDR1 MNHNS and CDR2 SASEGT come from the germline V gene. The CDR3 sequence is 14 residues long.

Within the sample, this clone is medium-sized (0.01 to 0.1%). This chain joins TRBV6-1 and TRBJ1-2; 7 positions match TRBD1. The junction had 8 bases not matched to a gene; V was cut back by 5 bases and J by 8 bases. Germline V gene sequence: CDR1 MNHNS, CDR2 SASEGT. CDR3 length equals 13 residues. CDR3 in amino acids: CASSFTTGEGYTF. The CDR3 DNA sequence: TGTGCCAGCAGTTTCACTACAGGGGAGGGCTACACCTTC.

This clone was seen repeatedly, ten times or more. CDR3 sequence: CASSLADTQYF. The CDR3 region has the DNA TGTGCCAGCAGCTTGGCCGATACGCAGTATTTT. The chain recombines TRBV7-6 with TRBJ2-3; D not certain. Looked up from germline, CDR1 is SGHVS and CDR2 is FNYEAQ. V was trimmed by 3 bases and J by 6 bases, leaving 4 bases between them. CDR3 length equals 11 residues.

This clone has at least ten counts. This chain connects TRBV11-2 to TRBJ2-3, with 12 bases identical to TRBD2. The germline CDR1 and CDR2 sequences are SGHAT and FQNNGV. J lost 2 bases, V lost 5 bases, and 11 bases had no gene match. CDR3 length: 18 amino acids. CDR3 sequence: CASSATSGSWDYTDTQYF. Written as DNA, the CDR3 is TGTGCCAGCAGCGCGACTAGCGGGAGCTGGGATTACACAGATACGCAGTATTTT.

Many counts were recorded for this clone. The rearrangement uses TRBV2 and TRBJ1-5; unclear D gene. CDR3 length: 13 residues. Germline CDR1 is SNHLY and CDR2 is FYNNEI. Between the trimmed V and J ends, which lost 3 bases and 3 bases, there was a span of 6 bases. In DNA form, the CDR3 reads TGTGCCAGCAGTGACGCCTTCAATCAGCCCCAGCATTTT. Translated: CASSDAFNQPQHF.

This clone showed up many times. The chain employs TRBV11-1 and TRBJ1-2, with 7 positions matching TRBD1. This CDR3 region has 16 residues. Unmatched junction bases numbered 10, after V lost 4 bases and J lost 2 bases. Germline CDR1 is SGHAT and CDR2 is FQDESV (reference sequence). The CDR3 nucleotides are TGTGCCAGCAGCTCCTTAGGACAGGATACAAACTATGGCTACACCTTC. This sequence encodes CASSSLGQDTNYGYTF.

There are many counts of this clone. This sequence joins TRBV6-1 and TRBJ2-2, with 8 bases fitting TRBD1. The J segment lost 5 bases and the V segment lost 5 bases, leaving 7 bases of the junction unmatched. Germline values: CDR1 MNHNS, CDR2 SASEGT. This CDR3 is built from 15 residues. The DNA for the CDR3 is TGTGCCAGCAGTTCTTCAGGGGGCCGAACCGGGGAGCTGTTTTTT. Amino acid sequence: CASSSSGGRTGELFF.

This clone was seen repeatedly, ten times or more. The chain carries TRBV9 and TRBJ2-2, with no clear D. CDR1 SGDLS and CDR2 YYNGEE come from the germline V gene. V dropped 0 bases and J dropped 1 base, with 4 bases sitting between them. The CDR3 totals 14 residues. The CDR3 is CASSVVENTGELFF. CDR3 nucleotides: TGTGCCAGCAGCGTAGTAGAGAACACCGGGGAGCTGTTTTTT.

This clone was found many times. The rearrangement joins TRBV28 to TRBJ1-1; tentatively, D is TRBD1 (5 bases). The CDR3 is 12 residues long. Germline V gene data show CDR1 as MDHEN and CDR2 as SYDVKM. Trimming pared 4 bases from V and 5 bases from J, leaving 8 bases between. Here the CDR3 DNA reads TGTGCCAGCAGTTCGGGGGGGACTGAAGCTTTCTTT. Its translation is CASSSGGTEAFF.

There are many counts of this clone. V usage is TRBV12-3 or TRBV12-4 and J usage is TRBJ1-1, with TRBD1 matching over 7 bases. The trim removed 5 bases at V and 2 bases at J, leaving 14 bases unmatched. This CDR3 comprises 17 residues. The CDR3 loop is CASSTMEGAVGNTEAFF. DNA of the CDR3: TGTGCCAGCAGTACTATGGAGGGGGCCGTAGGTAACACTGAAGCTTTCTTT.

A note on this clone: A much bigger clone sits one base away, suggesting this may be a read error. The CDR3 region has the DNA TGTGCCATCAGTCCCTCGGACTCACTGAATGAAAAACTGTTTTTT. This codes for CAISPSDSLNEKLFF. The rearrangement uses TRBV25-1 and TRBJ1-4; the D is unclear. Germline CDR1 is MGHDK and CDR2 is SYGVNS. CDR3 length equals 15 residues.

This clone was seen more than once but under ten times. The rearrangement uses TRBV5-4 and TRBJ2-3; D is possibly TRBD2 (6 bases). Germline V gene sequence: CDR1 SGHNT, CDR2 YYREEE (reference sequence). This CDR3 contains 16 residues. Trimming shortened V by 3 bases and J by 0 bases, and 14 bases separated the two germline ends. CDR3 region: CASSSGSGASTDTQYF. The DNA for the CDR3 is TGTGCCAGCAGCTCCGGTAGCGGAGCCAGCACAGATACGCAGTATTTT.

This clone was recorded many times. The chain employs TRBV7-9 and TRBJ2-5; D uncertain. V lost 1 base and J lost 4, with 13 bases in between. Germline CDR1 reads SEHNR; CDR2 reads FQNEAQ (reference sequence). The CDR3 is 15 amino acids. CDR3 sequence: CASSLGRSLRETQYF. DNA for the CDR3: TGTGCCAGCAGCTTAGGCAGGAGCCTACGAGAGACCCAGTACTTC.

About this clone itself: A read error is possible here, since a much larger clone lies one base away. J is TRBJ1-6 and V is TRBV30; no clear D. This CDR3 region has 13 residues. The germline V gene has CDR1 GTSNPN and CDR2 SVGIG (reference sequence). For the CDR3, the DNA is TGTTCCTGGAGTGCAGTGAATAATTCACCCCTCCACTTT. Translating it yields CSWSAVNNSPLHF.

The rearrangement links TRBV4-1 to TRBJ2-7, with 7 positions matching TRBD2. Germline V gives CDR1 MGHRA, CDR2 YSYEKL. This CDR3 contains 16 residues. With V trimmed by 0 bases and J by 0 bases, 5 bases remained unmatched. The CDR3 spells CASSQDGSGVSYEQYF. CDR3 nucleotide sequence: TGCGCCAGCAGCCAAGACGGAAGCGGGGTCTCCTACGAGCAGTACTTC.

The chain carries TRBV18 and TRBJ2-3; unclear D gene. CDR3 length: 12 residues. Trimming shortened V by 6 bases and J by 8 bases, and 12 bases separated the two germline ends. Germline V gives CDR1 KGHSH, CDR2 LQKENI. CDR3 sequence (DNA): TGTGCCAGCTCCCAGGAATTTAGTACGCAGTATTTT. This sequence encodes CASSQEFSTQYF.

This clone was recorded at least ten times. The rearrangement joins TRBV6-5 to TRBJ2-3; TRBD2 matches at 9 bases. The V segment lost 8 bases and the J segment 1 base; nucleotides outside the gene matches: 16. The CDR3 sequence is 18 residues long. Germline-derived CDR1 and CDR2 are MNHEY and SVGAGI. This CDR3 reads CASVWEWEREARTDTQYF. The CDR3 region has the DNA TGTGCCAGCGTCTGGGAGTGGGAGCGGGAGGCCCGCACAGATACGCAGTATTTT.

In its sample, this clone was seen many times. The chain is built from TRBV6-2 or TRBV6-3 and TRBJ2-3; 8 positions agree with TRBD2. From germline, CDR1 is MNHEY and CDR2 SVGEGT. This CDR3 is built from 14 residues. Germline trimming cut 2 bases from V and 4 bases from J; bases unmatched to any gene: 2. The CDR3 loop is CASSYGLASDTQYF. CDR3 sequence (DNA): TGTGCCAGCAGTTACGGACTAGCCTCAGATACGCAGTATTTT.

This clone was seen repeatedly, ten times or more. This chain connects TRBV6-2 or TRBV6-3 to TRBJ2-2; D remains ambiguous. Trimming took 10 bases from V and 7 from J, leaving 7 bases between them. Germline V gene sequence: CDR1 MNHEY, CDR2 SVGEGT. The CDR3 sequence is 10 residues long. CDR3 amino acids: CATLGGELFF. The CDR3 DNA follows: TGTGCCACCCTAGGCGGGGAGCTGTTTTTT.

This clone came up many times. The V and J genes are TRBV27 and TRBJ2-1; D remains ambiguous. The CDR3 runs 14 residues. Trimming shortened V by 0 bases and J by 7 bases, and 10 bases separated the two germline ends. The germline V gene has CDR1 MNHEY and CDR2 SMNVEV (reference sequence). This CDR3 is CASSLSALGNEQFF. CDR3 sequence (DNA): TGTGCCAGCAGTTTATCAGCCCTAGGTAATGAGCAGTTCTTC.

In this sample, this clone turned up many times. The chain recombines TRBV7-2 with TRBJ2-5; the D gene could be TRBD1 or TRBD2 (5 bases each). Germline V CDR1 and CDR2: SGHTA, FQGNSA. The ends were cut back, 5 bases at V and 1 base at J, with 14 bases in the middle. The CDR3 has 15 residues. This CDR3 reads CASSPNMGVQETQYF. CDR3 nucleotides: TGTGCCAGCAGCCCAAATATGGGGGTCCAAGAGACCCAGTACTTC.

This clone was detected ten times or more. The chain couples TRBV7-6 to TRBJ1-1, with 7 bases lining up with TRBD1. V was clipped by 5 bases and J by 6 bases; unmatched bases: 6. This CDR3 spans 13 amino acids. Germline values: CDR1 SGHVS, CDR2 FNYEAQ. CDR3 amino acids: CASSKGGRAEAFF. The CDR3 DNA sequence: TGTGCCAGCAGCAAAGGGGGCCGGGCTGAAGCTTTCTTT.